This TCR beta chain is from a study of CD8+ T cells in alopecia areata. Study observations and caveats: Clarity of TCR sharing across patients fell short of that in mice, possibly HLA-related. The study found higher clonality in lesional than normal scalp, especially in alopecia totalis/universalis.

This clone was picked up many times. Its antigen is unidentified. J gave up 2 bases and V 0 bases, and 0 bases lay outside the gene matches. In germline, CDR1 is MNHNY, CDR2 SVGAGI (reference sequence). The CDR3 has 15 amino acids. cDNA reverse transcribed from extracted RNA served as the sequencing template. The protocol was immunoSEQ multiplex PCR, while the TCRdb copy is restricted to in-frame clones and leaves out a portion. The table has about 120,000 clones, about 46% seen once; the top ten hold around 20%. The J gene is TRBJ2-7, the V gene TRBV6-6, with 11 bases identical to TRBD2. The clonotype comes from a human donor with alopecia areata. Sample: CD8+ T cells sorted from blood, taken at week 0. The CDR3 coding sequence is TGTGCCAGCAGTTACTCTAGCGGGGGGGCCTACGAGCAGTACTTC. As protein: CASSYSSGGAYEQYF.